What follows is one T cell receptor (beta chain) and its context. Original processing notes: Reference gene primer amplification gave nucleated cell count estimates. Here immunoSEQ multiplex PCR was the method, and the copy in TCRdb shows in-frame clones only, minus some. V, J and clone size were drawn from that table, and D and trimming were deduced from the DNA. The table lists 250,000 to 300,000 clones, around nine tenths of them singletons. One Seattle source followed patients from active infection through their disease course. Germline CDR1 reads SNHLY; CDR2 reads FYNNEI. The CDR3 extends over 13 amino acids. The germline V and J ends were trimmed by 5 bases and 13 bases, with 15 bases remaining between them. This sample is part of a study of blood T cell repertoires in COVID-19.

The chain is built from TRBV2 and TRBJ1-6; no firm D call. The source material was peripheral blood. The clonotype was recovered from a young woman with COVID-19, enrolled during active disease. CDR3 sequence reads: CASSRDGKEPLHF. The CDR3, as DNA: TGTGCCAGCAGTCGAGACGGCAAGGAGCCCCTCCACTTT.